These 2 T cell receptor beta chains originate from one sample sequenced in a study of T cell repertoires in cytomegalovirus infection. TCRdb recomputed calls from the reads with MiXCR, one row per CDR3 protein. This sample has about 130,000 distinct CDR3 sequences, with 8.8% found just once. The sequencing sample was made of PBMCs. These receptors were obtained from a human donor in good health (CMV status not recorded). Some clones in this sample may be carry-over from other donors' samples.

In its sample, this clonotype was seen many times. V gene TRBV19 combines with J gene TRBJ1-2; D is perhaps TRBD1 (5 bases). This CDR3 region has 15 residues. V lost 7 bases and J 2 bases, leaving 17 bases between the germline ends. The germline V gene encodes CDR1 LNHDA and CDR2 SQIVND (reference sequence). This chain's CDR3 is CASTAGGGTNYGYTF. The CDR3 DNA reads as TGTGCCAGTACCGCAGGTGGAGGGACCAACTATGGCTACACCTTC.

This clonotype was seen repeatedly, ten times or more. This chain links TRBV25-1 with TRBJ2-5, with D perhaps being TRBD1 or TRBD2 (5 bases each). The ends were cut back, 3 bases at V and 8 bases at J, with 13 bases in the middle. The CDR3 contains 13 residues. Germline V gene lookup returns CDR1 MGHDK and CDR2 SYGVNS. CDR3 amino acids: CASSEGPVFTQYF. CDR3 DNA sequence: TGTGCCAGCAGTGAGGGACCTGTCTTTACCCAGTACTTC.